The 28 T cell receptor beta chains given below trace back to one sample, sequenced in a study of control samples from healthy donors and cancer patients. Assay: immunoSEQ multiplex PCR; the TCRdb copy retains only in-frame clones and omits some. The table has 35,000 to 55,000 clones, around 87% seen once; the top ten hold roughly a tenth. The sample comprised PBMCs. These receptors all come from a woman aged 55-69 years with lung cancer.

The chain carries TRBV11-1 and TRBJ2-1; no clear D. Germline assignment: CDR1 SGHAT and CDR2 FQDESV (reference sequence). Trimming cost V 3 bases and J 10 bases, with 13 bases left between them. The CDR3 loop spans 13 amino acids. This chain's CDR3 is CASSFGNQYEQFF. The CDR3 DNA sequence: TGTGCCAGCAGCTTCGGTAATCAATACGAGCAGTTCTTC.

The chain combines TRBV29-1 with TRBJ2-7; D is perhaps TRBD2 (5 bases). With 0 bases removed from V and 2 bases from J, the gap between germline ends came to 14 bases. Germline CDR1 reads SQVTM; CDR2 reads ANQGSEA. The CDR3 covers 15 residues. This chain's CDR3 is CSVEEGSTQPYEQYF. CDR3 DNA sequence: TGCAGCGTTGAAGAGGGGAGTACCCAACCCTACGAGCAGTACTTC.

This chain joins TRBV19 and TRBJ1-1; no firm D call. Trimming left V 3 bases short and J 3 bases short, with 8 bases between. CDR1 LNHDA and CDR2 SQIVND come from the germline V gene (reference sequence). This CDR3 is 13 amino acids long. In DNA form, the CDR3 reads TGTGCCAGTAGTATTTGGGTGGACACTGAAGCTTTCTTT. This translates into CASSIWVDTEAFF.

The chain combines TRBV3-1 (or the pseudogene TRBV3-2) with TRBJ1-1; D not resolved. CDR1 and CDR2 (germline): LGHDT, YNNKEL (reference sequence). CDR3 length equals 14 residues. Trimming took off 0 bases at V and 2 bases at J, with 7 bases between the two ends. The CDR3 protein is CASSQDKLNTEAFF. In DNA, the CDR3 is TGTGCCAGCAGCCAAGATAAATTAAACACTGAAGCTTTCTTT.

J is TRBJ2-5 and V is TRBV7-2; 7 bases are shared with TRBD2. After removal of 5 bases from V and 3 bases from J, the junction contained 12 bases not matched to a gene. Germline V gives CDR1 SGHTA, CDR2 FQGNSA. The CDR3 spans 16 residues. The CDR3, as DNA: TGTGCCAGCAGCCCTCCGGCAGCGGGGACGAAAGAGACCCAGTACTTC. Translation gives CASSPPAAGTKETQYF.

The V gene is TRBV2, the J gene TRBJ2-1, with unresolved D. This CDR3 is 13 amino acids long. The V gene lost 7 bases and the J gene lost 5 bases, with 12 bases spanning the gap. The germline CDR1 and CDR2 sequences are SNHLY and FYNNEI. CDR3 sequence: CASMGWNNNEQFF. The CDR3 DNA is TGTGCCAGCATGGGCTGGAACAACAATGAGCAGTTCTTC. Supplemented by reference TRBV2 and TRBJ2-1, the full variable domain reads EPEVTQTPSHQVTQMGQEVILRCVPISNHLYFYWYRQILGQKVEFLVSFYNNEISEKSEIFDDQFSVERPDGSNFTLKIRSTKLEDSAMYFCASMGWNNNEQFFGPGTRLTVL.

The chain has TRBV10-2 and TRBJ1-4; 7 positions agree with TRBD1. Germline values: CDR1 WSHSY, CDR2 SAAADI. Trimming cost V 7 bases and J 3 bases; bases outside gene matches: 8. There are 15 residues in the CDR3. The CDR3 DNA reads TGCGCCAGCATTGACAGGGCGAGAGCTAATGAAAAACTGTTTTTT. Its translation is CASIDRARANEKLFF.

This chain links TRBV6-4 with TRBJ1-6; 8 nucleotides agree with TRBD1. With V trimmed by 5 bases and J by 3 bases, 3 bases remained unmatched. The CDR3 spans 15 residues. The germline V gene has CDR1 MRHNA and CDR2 SNTAGT. CDR3 in DNA: TGTGCCAGCAGTTTTGGGACAGGCTATAATTCACCCCTCCACTTT. This gives the protein CASSFGTGYNSPLHF.

This rearrangement joins TRBV7-3 to TRBJ2-1; weak D call: TRBD1 (5 bases). The germline V gene has CDR1 SGHTA and CDR2 FQGTGA. V lost 5 bases and J lost 3, with 8 bases in between. This CDR3 has 13 residues. CDR3 sequence: CASSPGHYNEQFF. The CDR3 DNA follows: TGTGCCAGCAGCCCCGGACACTACAATGAGCAGTTCTTC.

A single count supports this clone. The V and J genes are TRBV9 and TRBJ1-1, with a possible D match to TRBD1 (5 bases). This CDR3 has 15 amino acids. V lost 4 bases and J lost 4, with 17 bases in between. The germline V gene encodes CDR1 SGDLS and CDR2 YYNGEE. CDR3 amino acids: CASSPSSWGSTEAFF. CDR3 DNA: TGTGCCAGCAGCCCCTCCTCGTGGGGGAGCACTGAAGCTTTCTTT. The complete variable domain, with remaining parts taken from reference TRBV9 and TRBJ1-1, reads DSGVTQTPKHLITATGQRVTLRCSPRSGDLSVYWYQQSLDQGLQFLIQYYNGEERAKGNILERFSAQQFPDLHSELNLSSLELGDSALYFCASSPSSWGSTEAFFGQGTRLTVV.

This chain joins TRBV29-1 and TRBJ2-1; 7 nucleotides align to TRBD2. Trimming removed 1 base from V and 7 bases from J; junction bases left unmatched: 7. This CDR3 has 14 amino acids. Germline CDR1 and CDR2: SQVTM and ANQGSEA. The CDR3 DNA reads as TGCAGCGTTGAAGGTGGGCCTAGCGGAAATGAGCAGTTCTTC. Translating it yields CSVEGGPSGNEQFF.

The rearrangement links TRBV6-1 to TRBJ2-1; D gene uncertain. Germline V gene sequence: CDR1 MNHNS, CDR2 SASEGT. The CDR3 contains 10 residues. V lost 3 bases and J lost 7, with 1 base in between. The CDR3 region is CASSENEQFF. The CDR3 coding sequence is TGTGCCAGCAGTGAGAATGAGCAGTTCTTC.

Only one count was recorded for this clone. The J gene is TRBJ1-2, the V gene TRBV6-6; 10 bases match TRBD1. The V and J ends lost 5 bases and 8 bases, in that order; junction bases with no gene match: 14. The CDR3 has 16 residues. The germline CDR1 and CDR2 sequences are MNHNY and SVGAGI (reference sequence). CDR3 sequence reads: CASSHQNRDRGYGYTF. The CDR3, as DNA: TGTGCCAGCAGTCACCAAAACCGGGACAGGGGATACGGCTACACCTTC.

The genes are TRBV29-1 and TRBJ2-7; D is possibly TRBD1 (6 bases). Between the trimmed V and J ends, which lost 0 bases and 3 bases, there was a span of 12 bases. The CDR3 is made up of 14 amino acids. The germline gives CDR1 SQVTM, CDR2 ANQGSEA. CDR3 in amino acids: CSVEEGGQLYEQYF. The CDR3 region has the DNA TGCAGCGTTGAAGAAGGAGGACAGCTCTACGAGCAGTACTTC.

The chain joins TRBV27 to TRBJ2-7; TRBD2 aligns across 12 bases. V shed 5 bases and J 1 base; nucleotides not matched to a gene: 6. The CDR3 consists of 16 residues. CDR1 and CDR2 (germline): MNHEY, SMNVEV (reference sequence). The CDR3 bases are TGTGCCAGCAGTATAGGGACTAGCGGGTTATCCTACGAGCAGTACTTC. It is translated as CASSIGTSGLSYEQYF.

This chain joins TRBV5-4 and TRBJ2-7; D assignment may be TRBD1 or TRBD2 (6 bases each). Germline V gives CDR1 SGHNT, CDR2 YYREEE (reference sequence). Trimming cost V 1 base and J 5 bases, with 10 bases left between them. The CDR3 contains 13 residues. The CDR3 sequence is CASSLSGAHEQYF. CDR3 DNA: TGTGCCAGCAGCTTGTCGGGGGCCCACGAGCAGTACTTC.

CDR3 residues: CAIGTGRHEQYF. For the CDR3, the DNA is TGTGCCATCGGGACAGGGCGGCACGAGCAGTACTTC. The V call is TRBV10-3, the J call TRBJ2-7, with 9 bases that match TRBD1. Germline CDR1 is ENHRY and CDR2 is SYGVKD. V was clipped by 8 bases and J by 5 bases; unmatched bases: 4. The CDR3 length is 12 residues.

The V call is TRBV3-1 (or the pseudogene TRBV3-2), the J call TRBJ1-5; D may be TRBD1 (6 bases). From germline, CDR1 is LGHDT and CDR2 YNNKEL (reference sequence). CDR3 size: 18 residues. Trimming pared 4 bases from V and 0 bases from J, leaving 19 bases between. The CDR3: CASSRGTKDNNSNQPQHF. CDR3 sequence (DNA): TGTGCCAGCAGCCGAGGGACAAAAGACAACAATAGCAATCAGCCCCAGCATTTT.

For the CDR3, the DNA is TGTGCCAGCAGCTTGGCAGGCAACACTGAAGCTTTCTTT. Amino acids: CASSLAGNTEAFF. This sequence joins TRBV7-2 and TRBJ1-1; unclear D gene. From germline, CDR1 is SGHTA and CDR2 FQGNSA. The V end was cut by 3 bases, the J end by 2 bases, with 7 bases between. There are 13 residues in the CDR3.

The chain employs TRBV5-4 and TRBJ2-1; D is unresolved. Deletions cut 4 bases from V and 10 bases from J, with 18 bases between. The CDR3 runs to 14 residues. Germline-derived CDR1 and CDR2 are SGHNT and YYREEE (reference sequence). DNA for the CDR3: TGTGCCAGCAGCCCCGACCCATCGGTGGACGAGCAGTTCTTC. It specifies CASSPDPSVDEQFF.

This CDR3 is CASRERGNTEAFF. The CDR3 nucleotides are TGTGCCAGCAGAGAACGGGGGAACACTGAAGCTTTCTTT. The chain combines TRBV7-6 with TRBJ1-1; D is unresolved. The CDR3 loop spans 13 amino acids. Germline values: CDR1 SGHVS, CDR2 FNYEAQ. Trimming took 6 bases from V and 1 from J, leaving 9 bases between them.

V usage is TRBV9 and J usage is TRBJ2-1; 10 positions agree with TRBD1. The V gene end was trimmed by 3 bases and the J gene end by 8 bases; junction bases not matched to a gene: 8. CDR1 is SGDLS and CDR2 is YYNGEE in the germline V gene. This CDR3 comprises 15 residues. The CDR3 region is CASSGDRGHYDEQFF. DNA of the CDR3: TGTGCCAGCAGCGGCGACAGGGGGCATTATGATGAGCAGTTCTTC.

The chain carries TRBV6-1 and TRBJ1-6; 9 nucleotides line up with TRBD1. With V trimmed by 4 bases and J by 9 bases, 10 bases remained unmatched. Germline CDR1 and CDR2: MNHNS and SASEGT. This CDR3 contains 16 residues. CDR3 sequence: CASSAPGQGSRSPLHF. The CDR3 nucleotides read TGTGCCAGCAGTGCGCCGGGACAGGGATCTCGTTCACCCCTCCACTTT.

This clone was recorded once. This chain connects TRBV7-3 to TRBJ2-7; 7 bases line up with TRBD2. After removal of 5 bases from V and 0 bases from J, the junction contained 10 bases not matched to a gene. The CDR3 has 16 residues. Germline CDR1 is SGHTA and CDR2 is FQGTGA. DNA of the CDR3: TGTGCCAGCAGCCCGGGCGGGGGAGCCAGCTCCTACGAGCAGTACTTC. It encodes CASSPGGGASSYEQYF.

The chain joins TRBV6-1 to TRBJ1-2; D not certain. V lost 0 bases and J 4 bases, leaving 3 bases between the germline ends. The germline gives CDR1 MNHNS, CDR2 SASEGT. There are 12 residues in the CDR3. CDR3 amino acids: CASSEALYGYTF. As DNA, the CDR3 is TGTGCCAGCAGTGAAGCGCTCTATGGCTACACCTTC.

The chain recombines TRBV7-2 with TRBJ2-7, with 11 bases matching TRBD2. The J segment lost 0 bases and the V segment lost 5 bases, leaving 3 bases of the junction unmatched. The CDR3 runs to 15 residues. CDR1 is SGHTA, CDR2 FQGNSA, per germline. CDR3 sequence reads: CASSKTSGGSYEQYF. The CDR3 DNA reads TGTGCCAGCAGCAAAACTAGCGGGGGCTCCTACGAGCAGTACTTC.

The chain carries TRBV4-2 and TRBJ2-1; 11 bases map to TRBD2. This CDR3 region has 16 residues. CDR1 is LGHNA and CDR2 is YNFKEQ in the germline V gene. J gave up 3 bases and V 0 bases, and 1 base lay outside the gene matches. CDR3 in DNA: TGTGCCAGCAGCCAAGAACTAGCGGGGGACTACAATGAGCAGTTCTTC. This encodes CASSQELAGDYNEQFF.

V usage is TRBV7-2 and J usage is TRBJ1-5; no definite D call. CDR3 length equals 15 residues. The V gene lost 1 base and the J gene lost 1 base, with 8 bases spanning the gap. Germline V gene sequence: CDR1 SGHTA, CDR2 FQGNSA. In DNA, the CDR3 is TGTGCCAGCAGCTTAGGAAGGAACAGCAATCAGCCCCAGCATTTT. This codes for CASSLGRNSNQPQHF.